This paragraph reports one T cell receptor beta chain. Antigen specificity is unknown. This entry belongs to a study of memory CD4+ T cells and cytomegalovirus serostatus. Whole-study context: This sample comes from healthy Belgian adults, 8 to 10 CMV seropositive, around 26 seronegative.

Study results and caveats: Repertoires predicted CMV serostatus with median bootstrapped AUC of about 0.95. Of around 160 reported CMV TCRbeta sequences, about 70 were found in memory CD4+ repertoires.

The sort gate was single viable CD3+CD4+CD8-CD45RO+ cells for memory CD4+ T cells. After thawing, CD4+ T cells were positively selected. The method was immunoSEQ multiplex PCR; TCRdb's version includes in-frame clones alone and lacks a portion of them. The sample consists of around 60,000 clones, around 83% of them appearing once. The receptor was isolated from an adult in good health and CMV-seronegative. Source material: memory CD4+ T cells from blood.

The CDR3 here is CSVRGGHETQYF. The CDR3 DNA sequence: TGCAGCGTCCGGGGGGGCCACGAGACCCAGTACTTC. The chain joins TRBV29-1 to TRBJ2-5; TRBD2 matches at 8 bases. CDR1 SQVTM and CDR2 ANQGSEA come from the germline V gene. The J segment lost 5 bases and the V segment lost 6 bases, leaving 5 bases of the junction unmatched. The CDR3 runs 12 residues.